This T cell receptor beta chain was profiled in a study of blood T cells in healthy people across ages. Study background: Per two T cells, template switching captured roughly one barcoded beta molecule. Overall study results and limits: Both higher diversity and more naive CD4+ cells marked long-lived donors when set against aged donors.

Each sample provided at least 6 micrograms of extracted total RNA. Germline V CDR1 and CDR2: MNHNS, SASEGT. CDR3 length: 16 amino acids. V lost 8 bases to trimming and J lost 0 bases, with 17 bases between them. This clonotype was observed a few times. Its antigen is still unknown. A sample-barcoded 5' primer and a J-beta primer mix were used in a second PCR of roughly 6 to 12 cycles. Every cDNA molecule carried a tag from a template-switch adaptor bearing 12 random nucleotides. Via MiXCR, TCRdb re-called the 5' RACE reads, giving one row per CDR3 protein. The profile shows almost 1 million distinct CDR3 sequences, roughly 47% of them singletons.

This chain connects TRBV6-1 to TRBJ2-4, with D tentatively TRBD2 (5 bases). This clonotype was obtained from a woman aged 55-70 years in good health. Sequencing was done on a sample of blood. In DNA, the CDR3 is TGTGCCAGCGAAGGACTGAAAACCTTAGCCAAAAACATTCAGTACTTC. As protein: CASEGLKTLAKNIQYF.